This T cell receptor beta chain was identified in a study of CD8+CD57+ T cells in acquired aplastic anemia. Study context: The average read count for CD4+ cells in healthy donors was around 9.9 million.

For CDR3 and TCR beta VDJ profiling, genomic DNA was the template used. TCRdb reanalysed the reads using MiXCR and keeps one entry per CDR3 protein. Among some 410,000 distinct CDR3 sequences listed, roughly 68% were seen once. The receptor was derived from a human donor in good health, serving as a control. Sequencing used sorted CD4+, CD8+, or CD8+CD57+ T cells (not recorded which) from PBMCs.

CDR3 residues: CASKEGKGACGYTF. The CDR3 DNA sequence: TGTGCCAGCAAGGAGGGAAAAGGGGCCTGTGGCTACACCTTC. The chain has TRBV7-3 and TRBJ1-2; weak D call: TRBD1 (5 bases). Germline lookup yields CDR1 SGHTA and CDR2 FQGTGA. V dropped 7 bases and J dropped 7 bases, with 19 bases sitting between them. The CDR3 covers 14 residues.